This T cell receptor beta chain was identified in a study of shared clonotypes between healthy human individuals. Clones were read by immunoSEQ multiplex PCR, and TCRdb kept only the in-frame ones, dropping some. This table has approximately 640,000 clones, roughly 87% appearing once. This clone appeared once. The ends were cut back, 4 bases at V and 2 bases at J, with 12 bases in the middle. Germline V CDR1 and CDR2: SEHNR, FQNEAQ (reference sequence). This CDR3 contains 14 residues. V usage is TRBV7-9 and J usage is TRBJ2-7; D uncertain. Sequenced material: memory CD8+ T cells from PBMCs. Indicated subset: CD45RO+ cells pooled with CCR7-negative TemRA cells. The sequence was obtained from a man between 18 and 35 years old in good health. Some clones in this sample may be carry-over from other donors' samples. The CDR3 sequence: CASSYEGFAYEQYF. In DNA form, the CDR3 reads TGTGCCAGCAGCTACGAAGGGTTCGCCTACGAGCAGTACTTC.